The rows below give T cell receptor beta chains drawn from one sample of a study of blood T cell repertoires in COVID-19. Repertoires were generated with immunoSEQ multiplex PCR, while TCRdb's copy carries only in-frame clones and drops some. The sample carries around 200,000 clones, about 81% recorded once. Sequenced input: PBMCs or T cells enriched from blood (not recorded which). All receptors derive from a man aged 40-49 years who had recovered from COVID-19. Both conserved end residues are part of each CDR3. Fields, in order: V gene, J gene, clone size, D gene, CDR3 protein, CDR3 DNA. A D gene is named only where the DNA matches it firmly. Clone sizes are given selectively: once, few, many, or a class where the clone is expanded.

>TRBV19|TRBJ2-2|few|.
CASSSGGTYTGELFF
TGTGCCAGTAGTTCGGGGGGCACTTACACCGGGGAGCTGTTTTTT
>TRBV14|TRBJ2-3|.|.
CASSQDPSDTQYF
TGTGCCAGCAGCCAAGATCCATCAGATACGCAGTATTTT
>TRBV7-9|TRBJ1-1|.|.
CASSLNPGRAFF
TGTGCCAGCAGCCTTAACCCGGGTCGGGCTTTCTTT
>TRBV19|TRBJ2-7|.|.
CASSTDSSYEQYF
TGTGCCAGTAGTACGGACTCTTCTTACGAGCAGTACTTC
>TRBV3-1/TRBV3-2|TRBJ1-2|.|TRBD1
CASSQTTGPYGYTF
TGTGCCAGCAGCCAGACGACAGGGCCCTATGGCTACACCTTC
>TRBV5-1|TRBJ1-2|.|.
CASSLAVRNYGYTF
TGCGCCAGCAGCTTGGCCGTGAGAAACTATGGCTACACCTTC
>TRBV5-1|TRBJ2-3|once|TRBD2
CASSFFGGTDTQYF
TGCGCCAGCAGCTTTTTCGGGGGGACAGATACGCAGTATTTT
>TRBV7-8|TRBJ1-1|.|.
CASSPRGRREAFF
TGTGCCAGCAGCCCCCGGGGCCGGCGGGAGGCTTTCTTT
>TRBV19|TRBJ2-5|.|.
CASSSTVGQETQYF
TGTGCCAGTAGTTCGACAGTCGGGCAGGAGACCCAGTACTTC
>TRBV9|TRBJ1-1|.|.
CASSVVGENTEAFF
TGTGCCAGCAGCGTAGTCGGAGAGAACACTGAAGCTTTCTTT
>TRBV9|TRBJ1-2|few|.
CASSARGVGGYTF
TGTGCCAGCAGCGCTCGGGGGGTCGGTGGCTACACCTTC
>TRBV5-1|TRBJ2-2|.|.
CASSLAGVNTGELFF
TGCGCCAGCAGCTTGGCAGGGGTAAACACCGGGGAGCTGTTTTTT
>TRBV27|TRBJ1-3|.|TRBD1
CASSLCYLRDSSGNTIYF
TGTGCCAGCAGTTTATGTTATCTGCGGGACAGCTCTGGAAACACCATATATTTT
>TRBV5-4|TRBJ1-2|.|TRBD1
CASSPDRVSGYTF
TGTGCCAGCAGCCCAGACAGGGTTTCTGGCTACACCTTC
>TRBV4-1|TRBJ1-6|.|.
CASSQGQGKTNNSPLHF
TGCGCCAGCAGCCAAGGGCAGGGGAAGACGAATAATTCACCCCTCCACTTT
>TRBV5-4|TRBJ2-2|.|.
CASSLKRSNTGELFF
TGTGCCAGCAGCTTGAAGCGGTCGAACACCGGGGAGCTGTTTTTT
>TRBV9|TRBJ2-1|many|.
CASSVYDSVGYNEQFF
TGTGCCAGCAGCGTTTACGATAGCGTCGGCTACAATGAGCAGTTCTTC
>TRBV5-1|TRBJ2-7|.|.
CASSLMVEPRLHHEQYF
TGCGCCAGCAGCTTGATGGTCGAGCCCCGCCTCCACCACGAGCAGTACTTC
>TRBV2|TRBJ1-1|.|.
CASSEEAGGNTEAFF
TGTGCCAGCAGTGAGGAGGCAGGAGGGAACACTGAAGCTTTCTTT
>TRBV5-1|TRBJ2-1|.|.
CASSSRQTDEQFF
TGCGCCAGCAGCTCTAGACAGACGGACGAGCAGTTCTTC
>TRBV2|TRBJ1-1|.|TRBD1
CASSPTGVAFF
TGTGCCAGCAGCCCTACAGGGGTAGCTTTCTTT
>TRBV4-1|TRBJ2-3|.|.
CASSQVRRAFMDTQYF
TGCGCCAGCAGCCAAGTCAGGCGGGCCTTCATGGATACGCAGTATTTT
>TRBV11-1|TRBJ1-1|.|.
CASSTRTALNTEAFF
TGTGCCAGCAGCACTCGGACAGCTCTGAACACTGAAGCTTTCTTT
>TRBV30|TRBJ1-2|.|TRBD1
CAASDRDTFGYTF
TGTGCTGCGAGCGACAGGGACACTTTTGGCTACACCTTC
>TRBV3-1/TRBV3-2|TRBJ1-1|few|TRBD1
CASSQQGAAEAFF
TGTGCCAGCAGCCAACAGGGGGCGGCTGAAGCTTTCTTT
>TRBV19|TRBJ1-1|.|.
CASSDPGSGGTEAFF
TGTGCCAGTAGTGACCCGGGGAGCGGGGGCACTGAAGCTTTCTTT
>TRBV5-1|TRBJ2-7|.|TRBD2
CASSLGGSSYEQYF
TGCGCCAGCAGCTTGGGCGGGAGCTCCTACGAGCAGTACTTC
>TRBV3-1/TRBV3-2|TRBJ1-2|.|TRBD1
CASSQGTGGRGNYGYTF
TGTGCCAGCAGCCAAGGGACAGGGGGCCGAGGAAACTATGGCTACACCTTC
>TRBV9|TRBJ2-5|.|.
CASSVVGNRQETQYF
TGTGCCAGCAGCGTAGTCGGCAACAGACAAGAGACCCAGTACTTC
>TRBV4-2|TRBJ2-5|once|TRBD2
CASSQGGGEETQYF
TGTGCCAGCAGCCAAGGCGGGGGGGAAGAGACCCAGTACTTC
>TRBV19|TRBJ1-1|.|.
CASSIRGTSNTEAFF
TGTGCCAGTAGTATACGTGGGACATCGAACACTGAAGCTTTCTTT